This T cell receptor beta chain was observed in a study of siplizumab effects on memory and regulatory T cells. Study outcomes and limitations: The study found that mappable alloreactive CD4+ clones averaged around 69% Treg-derived with siplizumab and 25% to 30% in controls. Naive T cells looked more diverse than memory cells and looked like major alloresponse contributors. A minor share of alloreactive clones matched unstimulated subsets.

This clone was seen once. The antigen remains unidentified. This CDR3 is 16 amino acids long. Per the germline V gene, CDR1 is SGHTA and CDR2 is FQGNSA. V lost 2 bases to trimming and J lost 0 bases, with 11 bases between them. Each sample yielded approximately 9 x 10^4 assayed TCR templates. Profiled with immunoSEQ multiplex PCR; TCRdb holds only in-frame clones, not every one. This sample has about 120,000 clones; around 95% occur once, and the top ten carry roughly 0.15%. Material: non-Treg CD4+ T cells sorted from blood. The chain carries TRBV7-2 and TRBJ2-4; D call uncertain. This TCR derives from a human donor in good health. CDR3 nucleotides: TGTGCCAGCAGCTTACTGGGCCCCGCAGCCAAAAACATTCAGTACTTC. It is translated as CASSLLGPAAKNIQYF.